Only one count was recorded for the clone carrying this TCR beta chain. The antigen remains undetermined. This sample is part of a study of OX40 agonist ivuxolimab in advanced cancers. Sequenced by immunoSEQ multiplex PCR; TCRdb stores in-frame clones only, minus some. Of 34,000 or so clones listed, 75% to 85% are singletons. Study-wide results and limits: More expanded clones were found, on average, in CD8+ than in CD4+ T cells.

The V gene's germline CDR1 is SGHNT and CDR2 YYREEE (reference sequence). This CDR3 region has 14 residues. This TCR came from an adult with an advanced solid tumor such as melanoma, head and neck, liver or kidney cancer. The chain recombines TRBV5-4 with TRBJ2-5; tentative D call: TRBD1 (5 bases). The better agreement between TRBJ2-7 and the DNA end casts doubt on the J call. The sequencing here drew on CD4+ or CD8+ T cells sorted from blood, taken in a trial of the OX40 agonist ivuxolimab. CDR3 bases: TGTGCCAGCAGCTTGTATGGCAGGGTGGCCGAGCAGTACTTC. It is translated as CASSLYGRVAEQYF.